The TCR beta chain under discussion was sequenced for a study of T cell repertoires in cytomegalovirus infection. Across the whole study: Indicated by public TCR beta signatures were CMV infection and matching HLA type. Notes on the study in general: Clonotype analysis showed dominance of the ex vivo response by HLA-C-restricted CMV-specific TCR beta clonotypes. CMV carriers having the relevant HLA were flagged by cumulative public TCR beta family frequency.

Each CDR3 protein is one row after TCRdb ran MiXCR on the reads. The sample yields about 180,000 distinct CDR3 sequences, about 18% seen once. This clonotype occurred a few times. The antigen is not known. Germline CDR1 SQVTM, CDR2 ANQGSEA. The CDR3 has 13 amino acids. V lost 4 bases, J lost 6 bases, and 5 bases stayed unmatched. J is TRBJ2-1 and V is TRBV29-1, with 8 nucleotides matching TRBD2. This clonotype was sampled from a human donor in good health (CMV status not recorded). Some clones in this sample may be carry-over from other donors' samples. The sample taken for sequencing was CD8+ T cells from PBMCs. DNA of the CDR3: TGCAGCGTTGCCGGGACTAGTCTCAATGAGCAGTTCTTC. This sequence encodes CSVAGTSLNEQFF.